This T cell receptor beta chain was recorded in a study of shared clonotypes between healthy human individuals. In the study overall: Per donor, CD8 memory used one plate, CD8 naive used two, CD4 memory used three and CD4 naive used three.

The germline V gene encodes CDR1 MGHDK and CDR2 SYGVNS. V lost 5 bases to trimming and J lost 4 bases; unmatched junction nucleotides: 11. The CDR3 consists of 16 residues. The data were produced by immunoSEQ multiplex PCR, yet TCRdb's version contains in-frame clones alone and is incomplete. Of 2,100,000 or so clones in the sample, more than 90% were seen once. A remark on this clone: Its antigen is not identified.

Whole-study results and caveats: Depth of sequencing was expected to influence donor clonotype sharing.

The receptor was isolated from a young man in good health. This sequence joins TRBV25-1 and TRBJ2-3; 8 bases align to TRBD2. The sequenced sample was naive CD4+ T cells sorted from blood. As for subset: CD45RA+ positively selected. This CDR3 reads CASSSSGLAVADTQYF. The CDR3 nucleotides are TGTGCCAGCAGTTCCTCAGGACTAGCTGTCGCAGATACGCAGTATTTT.